These 24 T cell receptor beta chains originate from one sample sequenced in a study of blood T cell repertoires in COVID-19. The repertoire was sequenced with immunoSEQ multiplex PCR; TCRdb's copy has only in-frame clones and lacks some. The table has around 220,000 clones, 70% to 90% seen once. The sample taken for sequencing was peripheral blood. These receptors all come from a woman of 80 years or more with acute or convalescent COVID-19.

This clone was detected once. This chain uses TRBV11-3 with TRBJ1-5; the D gene is possibly TRBD1 (6 bases). The CDR3 extends over 15 amino acids. V lost 5 bases and J lost 3, with 14 bases in between. Germline V gene lookup returns CDR1 SGHNT and CDR2 YENEEA. The CDR3 bases are TGTGCCAGCAGCAAGACCACAGGGAACAATCAGCCCCAGCATTTT. Protein sequence: CASSKTTGNNQPQHF. Full variable domain (outside the CDR3, taken from reference TRBV11-3 and TRBJ1-5): EAGVVQSPRYKIIEKKQPVAFWCNPISGHNTLYWYLQNLGQGPELLIRYENEEAVDDSQLPKDRFSAERLKGVDSTLKIQPAELGDSAVYLCASSKTTGNNQPQHFGDGTRLSIL.

V is TRBV6-5 and J is TRBJ1-2; 9 positions match TRBD1. The V gene end was trimmed by 6 bases and the J gene end by 2 bases; junction bases not matched to a gene: 7. The CDR3 covers 15 residues. Germline V CDR1 and CDR2: MNHEY, SVGAGI. The DNA for the CDR3 is TGTGCCAGCAGCTCCGACAGGGGGTCCAACTATGGCTACACCTTC. This sequence encodes CASSSDRGSNYGYTF.

The chain carries TRBV29-1 and TRBJ2-2; perhaps TRBD2 as D (5 bases). The V end lost 1 base, the J end lost 2 bases, and 11 bases lay between the germline ends. Germline values: CDR1 SQVTM, CDR2 ANQGSEA. The CDR3 runs to 15 residues. CDR3 nucleotide sequence: TGCAGCGTTGAAGGGCTAGGGAGAAACACCGGGGAGCTGTTTTTT. Translation gives CSVEGLGRNTGELFF.

There are a few counts of this clone. This chain links TRBV19 with TRBJ1-2, with D possibly matching TRBD1 (6 bases). V lost 5 bases, J lost 2 bases, and 12 bases lay in between. This CDR3 is built from 14 residues. Germline V CDR1 and CDR2: LNHDA, SQIVND (reference sequence). CDR3 in amino acids: CASSLQGWNYGYTF. The CDR3 nucleotides read TGTGCCAGTAGTCTACAGGGTTGGAACTATGGCTACACCTTC.

The rearrangement uses TRBV6-5 and TRBJ2-7; 12 bases map to TRBD2. There are 14 residues in the CDR3. V trimming: 6 bases; J trimming: 4 bases; junction bases outside the gene matches: 4. Germline V lookup: CDR1 MNHEY, CDR2 SVGAGI. The CDR3 sequence is CASRTSGGIYEQYF. The CDR3 DNA sequence: TGTGCCAGCAGGACTAGCGGGGGAATTTACGAGCAGTACTTC.

V and J are TRBV6-6 and TRBJ1-2; 10 bases map to TRBD1. The CDR3 totals 15 residues. CDR1 is MNHNY and CDR2 is SVGAGI in the germline V gene (reference sequence). V lost 2 bases to trimming and J lost 7 bases; unmatched junction nucleotides: 7. The DNA of the CDR3 is TGTGCCAGCAGTTACGCGACAGGGGGCGGGTCTGGCTACACCTTC. It translates to CASSYATGGGSGYTF.

The CDR3 region has the DNA TGTGCCAGCAGTTACGAGCGGGGGGTCGTGCAGTTCTTC. It is translated as CASSYERGVVQFF. The rearrangement links TRBV6-2 or TRBV6-3 to TRBJ2-1, with 9 bases fitting TRBD2. V lost 2 bases and J lost 12; bases outside the gene matches: 5. Germline V gene data show CDR1 as MNHEY and CDR2 as SVGEGT. There are 13 residues in the CDR3.

The chain employs TRBV6-5 and TRBJ1-4; possibly TRBD1 for D (6 bases). V shed 8 bases and J shed 7 bases, with 11 bases lying between them. Per germline, CDR1 MNHEY and CDR2 SVGAGI. CDR3 length: 12 amino acids. The chain's CDR3 is CASSTRGEKLFF. CDR3 in DNA: TGTGCCAGCTCTACCAGGGGTGAAAAACTGTTTTTT.

The chain uses TRBV18 and TRBJ1-2; TRBD1 matches 10 bases. Trimming at V came to 3 bases and at J to 3 bases, leaving 7 bases not matched to a gene. Looked up from germline, CDR1 is KGHSH and CDR2 is LQKENI. The CDR3 covers 16 residues. The CDR3 coding sequence is TGTGCCAGCTCACCGTCGGGACAGGGGCGCGACTATGGCTACACCTTC. It specifies CASSPSGQGRDYGYTF.

The chain couples TRBV6-6 to TRBJ1-3; 7 bases agree with TRBD1. This CDR3 region has 14 residues. J gave up 3 bases and V 10 bases, and 9 bases lay outside the gene matches. Germline CDR1 and CDR2: MNHNY and SVGAGI (reference sequence). CDR3 nucleotide sequence: TGTGCCACCCTCGAACAGGGGTATGGAAACACCATATATTTT. Protein sequence: CATLEQGYGNTIYF.

J is TRBJ1-4 and V is TRBV4-2; D not resolved. This CDR3 is 14 amino acids long. Trimming stripped 0 bases from V and 7 bases from J, with 9 bases between. Germline values: CDR1 LGHNA, CDR2 YNFKEQ. CDR3 nucleotide sequence: TGTGCCAGCAGCCAAGAGGGCAGCTCTGAAAAACTGTTTTTT. Translation: CASSQEGSSEKLFF.

The chain couples TRBV19 to TRBJ2-7; 13 positions match TRBD2. With 5 bases clipped from V and 3 bases from J, the junction kept 4 bases outside the gene matches. This CDR3 contains 15 residues. CDR1 and CDR2 (germline): LNHDA, SQIVND (reference sequence). The CDR3 DNA reads TGTGCCAGTAGTCTCCGACTAGCGGGGGGCTACGAGCAGTACTTC. The encoded protein is CASSLRLAGGYEQYF.

V and J are TRBV24-1 and TRBJ2-1; 9 bases map to TRBD1. J gave up 2 bases and V 4 bases, and 8 bases lay outside the gene matches. Germline V CDR1 and CDR2: KGHDR, SFDVKD. The CDR3 runs 17 residues. CDR3 coding DNA: TGTGCCACCAGTGACCCCACCGGGACAGGGACCTACAATGAGCAGTTCTTC. Its translation is CATSDPTGTGTYNEQFF.

The chain joins TRBV25-1 to TRBJ2-1; D remains unclear. The CDR3 is 14 residues long. The germline gives CDR1 MGHDK, CDR2 SYGVNS. The V gene lost 4 bases and the J gene lost 2 bases, with 9 bases spanning the gap. CDR3 protein: CASSVLDTYNEQFF. The CDR3 DNA is TGTGCCAGCAGTGTCCTCGACACCTACAATGAGCAGTTCTTC.

This clone was found a few times. The chain has TRBV18 and TRBJ1-1, with D possibly matching TRBD1 (5 bases). The CDR3 is 15 amino acids. Germline loops: CDR1 KGHSH, CDR2 LQKENI. Trimming took off 2 bases at V and 4 bases at J, with 14 bases between the two ends. CDR3 sequence reads: CASSPGGVAATEAFF. CDR3 nucleotides: TGTGCCAGCTCACCAGGGGGGGTAGCGGCCACTGAAGCTTTCTTT.

This chain uses TRBV30 with TRBJ2-3; D is perhaps TRBD1 (6 bases). Trimming pared 3 bases from V and 0 bases from J, leaving 10 bases between. The CDR3 covers 14 residues. Germline CDR1 and CDR2: GTSNPN and SVGIG (reference sequence). Here the CDR3 DNA reads TGTGCCTGGAGAGCGAGGGGGAGCACAGATACGCAGTATTTT. Translation: CAWRARGSTDTQYF.

This chain uses TRBV19 with TRBJ2-2, with D perhaps matching TRBD2 (6 bases). CDR3 length: 15 residues. With 9 bases removed from V and 1 base from J, the gap between germline ends came to 15 bases. Germline V gene sequence: CDR1 LNHDA, CDR2 SQIVND (reference sequence). The CDR3 nucleotides are TGTGCCAGCACCGCCGGGGGAATGAACACCGGGGAGCTGTTTTTT. Translating gives CASTAGGMNTGELFF. The whole variable domain, filled in from reference TRBV19 and TRBJ2-2, reads DGGITQSPKYLFRKEGQNVTLSCEQNLNHDAMYWYRQDPGQGLRLIYYSQIVNDFQKGDIAEGYSVSREKKESFPLTVTSAQKNPTAFYLCASTAGGMNTGELFFGEGSRLTVL.

The gene calls are TRBV5-5 and TRBJ2-7; D is ambiguous. The CDR3 consists of 14 residues. CDR1 and CDR2 (germline): SGHKS, YYEKEE (reference sequence). Trimming removed 4 bases from V and 0 bases from J, with 11 bases in between. DNA of the CDR3: TGTGCCAGCAGCAACTCAAGGAGCTCCTACGAGCAGTACTTC. Protein product: CASSNSRSSYEQYF.

This clone is a singleton in its sample. Other nucleotide sequences from this sample produce the same CDR3. The chain uses TRBV18 and TRBJ2-7, with 8 bases that match TRBD1. The CDR3 has 14 residues. Germline V CDR1 and CDR2: KGHSH, LQKENI. V gave up 6 bases and J gave up 2 bases; unmatched junction bases: 6. This CDR3 reads CASSPRQGTYEQYF. The CDR3 DNA reads TGTGCCAGCTCTCCTAGACAGGGGACCTACGAGCAGTACTTC. Complete variable domain (other parts from reference TRBV18 and TRBJ2-7): NAGVMQNPRHLVRRRGQEARLRCSPMKGHSHVYWYRQLPEEGLKFMVYLQKENIIDESGMPKERFSAEFPKEGPSILRIQQVVRGDSAAYFCASSPRQGTYEQYFGPGTRLTVT.

The V and J genes are TRBV2 and TRBJ1-2, with 10 positions matching TRBD1. Germline V gene lookup returns CDR1 SNHLY and CDR2 FYNNEI. J gave up 2 bases and V 6 bases, and 3 bases lay outside the gene matches. CDR3 size: 14 residues. The CDR3 is CASSRTGGNYGYTF. In DNA, the CDR3 is TGTGCCAGCAGCCGGACAGGGGGGAACTATGGCTACACCTTC.

This clone was picked up one time. The chain uses TRBV19 and TRBJ2-1; D gene unclear. CDR1 and CDR2 from the germline V gene are LNHDA and SQIVND (reference sequence). CDR3 size: 15 residues. V was clipped by 3 bases and J by 2 bases, with 11 bases between them. The CDR3 protein is CASSITGSTYNEQFF. The CDR3 nucleotides read TGTGCCAGTAGTATTACCGGGTCCACCTACAATGAGCAGTTCTTC. The variable domain in full, completed from reference TRBV19 and TRBJ2-1, reads DGGITQSPKYLFRKEGQNVTLSCEQNLNHDAMYWYRQDPGQGLRLIYYSQIVNDFQKGDIAEGYSVSREKKESFPLTVTSAQKNPTAFYLCASSITGSTYNEQFFGPGTRLTVL.

The V and J genes are TRBV7-2 and TRBJ1-2; unclear D gene. This CDR3 has 14 residues. The V gene's germline CDR1 is SGHTA and CDR2 FQGNSA. The germline V and J ends were trimmed by 4 bases and 3 bases, with 12 bases remaining between them. The CDR3 sequence is CASSSSPLYYGYTF. The CDR3, as DNA: TGTGCCAGCAGCTCGAGCCCCCTCTACTATGGCTACACCTTC.

The rearrangement uses TRBV27 and TRBJ2-1; 8 positions match TRBD1. V was pared by 5 bases and J by 4 bases, with 7 bases of the junction left unmatched. CDR3 length: 15 amino acids. Germline CDR1 is MNHEY and CDR2 is SMNVEV (reference sequence). The CDR3 DNA reads as TGTGCCAGCAGTCCTCGAGGGACAGGTTACAATGAGCAGTTCTTC. Its protein is CASSPRGTGYNEQFF.

This clone was counted once. The chain carries TRBV19 and TRBJ1-5; D unclear. Germline loops: CDR1 LNHDA, CDR2 SQIVND (reference sequence). The CDR3 is 15 amino acids. With 6 bases removed from V and 0 bases from J, the gap between germline ends came to 12 bases. CDR3 nucleotide sequence: TGTGCCAGTAGCCCAGACACATATAGCAATCAGCCCCAGCATTTT. Its protein is CASSPDTYSNQPQHF.